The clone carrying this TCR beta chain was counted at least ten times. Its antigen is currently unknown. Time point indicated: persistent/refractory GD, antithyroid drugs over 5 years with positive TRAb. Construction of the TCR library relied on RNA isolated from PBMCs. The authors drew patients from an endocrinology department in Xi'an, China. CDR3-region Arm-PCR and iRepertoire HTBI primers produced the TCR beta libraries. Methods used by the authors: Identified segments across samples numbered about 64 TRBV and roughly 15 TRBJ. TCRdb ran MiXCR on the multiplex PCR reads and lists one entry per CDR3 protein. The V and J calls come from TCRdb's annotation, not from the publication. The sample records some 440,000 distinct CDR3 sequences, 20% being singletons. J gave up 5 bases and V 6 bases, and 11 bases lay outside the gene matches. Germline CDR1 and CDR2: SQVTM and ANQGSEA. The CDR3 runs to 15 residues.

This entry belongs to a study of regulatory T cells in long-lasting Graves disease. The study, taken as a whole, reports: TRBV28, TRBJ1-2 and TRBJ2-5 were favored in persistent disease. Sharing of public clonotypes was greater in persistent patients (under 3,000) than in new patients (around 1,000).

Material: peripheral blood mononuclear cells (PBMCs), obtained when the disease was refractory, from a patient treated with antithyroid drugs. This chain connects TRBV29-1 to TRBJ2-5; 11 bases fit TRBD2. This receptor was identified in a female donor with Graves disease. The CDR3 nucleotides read TGCAGCGTGATACCGGGACTAGCGGTTGGGGAGACCCAGTACTTC. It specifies CSVIPGLAVGETQYF.